This entry features one T cell receptor (beta chain) sequence. Its antigen is still unknown. No much larger clonotype is one base removed from it; base qualities were not supplied. TCRbeta CDR3 regions were amplified from genomic DNA by means of the immunoSEQ Assay, a bias-controlled multiplex PCR. As for how the authors treated the data: The number of nucleated cells in each sample was estimated by amplification of reference gene primers within the assay. To quantify the absolute abundance of each unique TCRbeta CDR3 rearrangement, sequence reads were collapsed and filtered. Productive Simpson clonality was computed per sample as the square root of Simpson's diversity index over productive rearrangements. In its TCRdb copy, this immuneACCESS table keeps in-frame sequences only and misses some clones. Where compared with another copy, unresolved V genes explain less than half of these, and the others have no known cause. The V and J calls and the clone size are those of that table, but D and trimming were determined from the DNA. This sample has approximately 150,000 clones in its table, and around 84% of those were observed once. Of the sample, roughly 8% is held by the ten largest clones.

The data belong to a study of blood T cell repertoires in COVID-19 (dated by TCRdb to about 2020). With regard to the full study: Samples covering the acute and convalescent phases of COVID-19 were provided by collaborators in the United States, Italy and Spain. Deeply sampled blood TCRbeta repertoires from subjects exposed to, actively infected with, or recovered from COVID-19 were included in the dataset. A de-identified subject ID, COVID-19 status, age in years and sex were almost always included in the sample metadata. Samples came from the ongoing ImmuneRACE study (first 160 participants) plus 1,254 subjects from 6 global collaborators. HLA class I and class II types, where available, came from metadata supplied by the sample provider rather than from assay-based typing. The repertoires were released in a freely available public database intended as a resource for research on the immune response to SARS-CoV-2. The prospective study material was composed of cDNA or gDNA derived from T cells, B-cell-depleted T cells, or PBMCs. Study-level results and caveats: How much clinical and demographic metadata was included differed by source and by participant, and the metadata was provided uncurated.

Enrolling through a virtual design, the prospective study's participants ranged in age from roughly 18 to 89 years and lived across about two dozen United States geographic areas. To assign participants to cohorts, the prospective study relied on clinical history that participants themselves reported in a screening survey and a study questionnaire. Recovered participants in ImmuneRACE Cohort 3 were defined by two consecutive negative NP/OP PCR tests, clearance by a healthcare professional, or resolution of symptoms. In the prospective study, mobile phlebotomists collected whole blood, serum and a nasopharyngeal or oropharyngeal swab from each participant. Additional blood draws and questionnaires over an approximately 2-month period could optionally be provided by prospective study participants. Blood samples from the prospective study were shipped frozen or at room temperature prior to DNA extraction.

The sequence came from a woman in her forties or fifties who had recovered from COVID-19. Material: PBMCs or T cells enriched from blood (not recorded which).

The DNA sequence is as follows: TGTGCCACCCGGTCCTCTGGAAACACCATATATTTT. Its product reads: CATRSSGNTIYF. The chain uses TRBV15 and TRBJ1-3, with no confidently assigned D gene. V loses 8 bases, J loses 0 bases, and the germline ends lie 5 bases apart. In the germline V gene (reference sequence), CDR1 corresponds to LNHNV and CDR2 to YYDKDF. From its cysteine to its phenylalanine, the CDR3 spans 12 amino acids. Only the CDR3 DNA stays, 36 bases, in frame from base 1.